A selection of T cell receptor beta chains follows, all from one sample in a study of low-dose radiotherapy and immunotherapy resistance in tumors. Each CDR3 protein is one row after TCRdb ran MiXCR on the reads. There are fewer than 90,000 distinct CDR3 sequences in the sample; around 30% occur only once, and 8.5% to 14% lies in the top ten. The specimen comprised PBMCs, sampled before treatment. These receptors were collected from a female donor with ovarian cancer. Each CDR3 is given with its conserved first and last residue. The order of the fields is J gene, clone size, D gene, V gene, CDR3 DNA, CDR3 protein. D genes are given only for firm matches. Where a row states a size, it is once, few, many or the class of an expanded clone; other rows omit it.

J: TRBJ2-5
size: many
D: NA
V: TRBV2
DNA: TGTGCCAGCAGTGAAACGGGAGAGACCCAGTACTTC
CDR3: CASSETGETQYF

J: TRBJ1-3
size: few
D: NA
V: TRBV4-3
DNA: TGCGCCAGCAGCCCAGCCGGTTCAGGGGGAAACACCATATATTTT
CDR3: CASSPAGSGGNTIYF

J: TRBJ2-1
size: NA
D: TRBD2
V: TRBV19
DNA: TGTGCCAGTAGGCCTACTAGCGGGGGTTACAATGAGCAGTTCTTC
CDR3: CASRPTSGGYNEQFF

J: TRBJ2-3
size: NA
D: TRBD2
V: TRBV5-3
DNA: TGTGCCAGCAGCTCGGGACTAGCGGGGGGGAGTTTTTCCGATACGCAGTATTTT
CDR3: CASSSGLAGGSFSDTQYF

J: TRBJ1-5
size: few
D: TRBD1
V: TRBV6-6
DNA: TGTGCCAGCAGTACATACAGCCGAGGGGGCGCGGGCAATCAGCCCCAGCATTTT
CDR3: CASSTYSRGGAGNQPQHF

J: TRBJ2-7
size: many
D: TRBD2
V: TRBV12-3/TRBV12-4
DNA: TGTGCCAGCGGACGCCGGACTAGCGGGAGTCCCGAGCAGTACTTC
CDR3: CASGRRTSGSPEQYF

J: TRBJ1-1
size: many
D: NA
V: TRBV29-1
DNA: TGCAGCGTCCAGGTGGGCAGGGGCGGCACTGAAGCTTTCTTT
CDR3: CSVQVGRGGTEAFF

J: TRBJ1-1
size: many
D: NA
V: TRBV18
DNA: TGTGCCAGCTCACCGGCACACCCTGAAGCTTTCTTT
CDR3: CASSPAHPEAFF

J: TRBJ2-3
size: NA
D: TRBD2
V: TRBV24-1
DNA: TGTGCCACCAGCACTAGCGGGGTGAGCACAGATACGCAGTATTTT
CDR3: CATSTSGVSTDTQYF

J: TRBJ2-7
size: NA
D: NA
V: TRBV3-1
DNA: TGTGCCAGCAGCCCCCGGGACTTTTCGAGCTCCTACGAGCAGTACTTC
CDR3: CASSPRDFSSSYEQYF

J: TRBJ2-2
size: many
D: NA
V: TRBV7-9
DNA: TGTGCCACCCCGAGGGAAACCGGGGAGCTGTTTTTT
CDR3: CATPRETGELFF

J: TRBJ1-1
size: many
D: TRBD1
V: TRBV5-8
DNA: TGCGCCAGCAGCTTAAACCGACAGGGGGAAAGCACTGAAGCTTTCTTT
CDR3: CASSLNRQGESTEAFF

J: TRBJ2-1
size: many
D: TRBD2
V: TRBV5-1
DNA: TGCGCCAGCAGCGGGGGACTACCAGACAATGAGCAGTTCTTC
CDR3: CASSGGLPDNEQFF

J: TRBJ2-7
size: NA
D: TRBD1
V: TRBV12-5
DNA: TGTGCTAGTGGTTTGGTGCAGGGGGCCTACGAGCAGTACTTC
CDR3: CASGLVQGAYEQYF

J: TRBJ1-1
size: many
D: TRBD1
V: TRBV30
DNA: TGTGCCTGGAGAGACCGGGACAGGGGATACACTGAAGCTTTCTTT
CDR3: CAWRDRDRGYTEAFF

J: TRBJ2-3
size: many
D: TRBD2
V: TRBV5-1
DNA: TGCGCCAGCAGCTTGGTGACTAGCGGGAATGCAGATACGCAGTATTTT
CDR3: CASSLVTSGNADTQYF